This T cell receptor (beta chain) emerged from a study of blood T cell repertoires in COVID-19. Study at large: Italy, Spain and the United States were the sources of the convalescent and acute COVID-19 samples. Nucleic acid was either cDNA or gDNA, and it came from T cells, B-cell-depleted T cells, or PBMCs.

In the original processing: Counts of nucleated cells, estimated from reference gene primer amplification, were obtained. Libraries were prepared by immunoSEQ multiplex PCR; TCRdb keeps only in-frame clonotypes and omits some of them. The V and J calls and clone size are taken from that table; D and trimming were inferred from the DNA. The table shows roughly 300,000 clones, with around 87% occurring only once. Germline assignment: CDR1 MNHEY and CDR2 SVGEGT. V was shortened by 0 bases and J by 6 bases, with 8 bases between the two germline ends. This CDR3 contains 13 residues. The TCR originated in a woman between 40 and 50 years old who had recovered from COVID-19. The chain carries TRBV6-2 or TRBV6-3 and TRBJ1-2; a weak D match, TRBD1 (6 bases). The sample consisted of peripheral blood. The CDR3 DNA is TGTGCCAGCAGTTACTCGGGACACCATGGCTACACCTTC. It translates to CASSYSGHHGYTF.